Listed below are T cell receptor beta chains from one sample, sequenced in a study of blood T cell repertoires in COVID-19. Data came from immunoSEQ multiplex PCR; TCRdb stores just in-frame clones and leaves some out. The sample shows about 110,000 clones, under 90% of them seen only once. The sequencing input was peripheral blood. Receptors originate from an elderly man with acute or convalescent COVID-19. The CDR3 runs from the conserved cysteine through the conserved F or W. Fields, in order: D gene, J gene, V gene, clone size, CDR3 DNA, CDR3 protein. D genes are given only for firm matches. A row's size may be missing; if present it is once, few, many or a size class.

D gene: TRBD2; J gene: TRBJ2-5; V gene: TRBV13; clone size: once; CDR3 DNA: TGTGCCAGCAGCTTAATGGCTAGCGGGAGGGCCGGTAGGGAGACCCAGTACTTC; CDR3 protein: CASSLMASGRAGRETQYF
D gene: -; J gene: TRBJ1-1; V gene: TRBV19; clone size: -; CDR3 DNA: TGTGCCAGTAGTCCCGGGGGTCGGTTGAACACTGAAGCTTTCTTT; CDR3 protein: CASSPGGRLNTEAFF
D gene: -; J gene: TRBJ1-2; V gene: TRBV18; clone size: -; CDR3 DNA: TGTGCCAGCTCAAGAGACAGGCTCAATGGCTACACCTTC; CDR3 protein: CASSRDRLNGYTF
D gene: -; J gene: TRBJ2-7; V gene: TRBV29-1; clone size: -; CDR3 DNA: TGCAGCGTTACCGAGAGCTACGAGCAGTACTTC; CDR3 protein: CSVTESYEQYF
D gene: TRBD2; J gene: TRBJ2-7; V gene: TRBV25-1; clone size: -; CDR3 DNA: TGTGCCAGCAGTGAAGGGGGAGTAGCGGGAGTATGGGAGCAGTACTTC; CDR3 protein: CASSEGGVAGVWEQYF
D gene: -; J gene: TRBJ2-1; V gene: TRBV14; clone size: -; CDR3 DNA: TGTGCCAGCAGCCAACTACTACAGACAGAGATCCACAATGAGCAGTTCTTC; CDR3 protein: CASSQLLQTEIHNEQFF
D gene: -; J gene: TRBJ1-2; V gene: TRBV4-1; clone size: -; CDR3 DNA: TGCGCCAGCAGCCAATTATGGGGGGAGGGCTATGGCTACACCTTC; CDR3 protein: CASSQLWGEGYGYTF
D gene: TRBD1; J gene: TRBJ1-1; V gene: TRBV30; clone size: -; CDR3 DNA: TGTGCCTGGAGTGTACAGCGGACAGGGGGACGGGTGAACACTGAAGCTTTCTTT; CDR3 protein: CAWSVQRTGGRVNTEAFF
D gene: TRBD1; J gene: TRBJ2-2; V gene: TRBV18; clone size: -; CDR3 DNA: TGTGCCAGCTCATTACGGACAGGTGGGACCACCGGGGAGCTGTTTTTT; CDR3 protein: CASSLRTGGTTGELFF
D gene: -; J gene: TRBJ1-1; V gene: TRBV5-1; clone size: few; CDR3 DNA: TGCGCCAGCAGCTTGGCCGAAACTAGGACTGAAGCTTTCTTT; CDR3 protein: CASSLAETRTEAFF
D gene: -; J gene: TRBJ1-5; V gene: TRBV27; clone size: -; CDR3 DNA: TGTGCCAGCAGTATATTACAGGGATCAGTTCAGCCCCAGCATTTT; CDR3 protein: CASSILQGSVQPQHF
D gene: TRBD1; J gene: TRBJ2-7; V gene: TRBV28; clone size: -; CDR3 DNA: TGTGCCAGCAGTCCCTCCGGACAGGGGGACCTCTACGAGCAGTACTTC; CDR3 protein: CASSPSGQGDLYEQYF
D gene: -; J gene: TRBJ1-4; V gene: TRBV11-2; clone size: -; CDR3 DNA: TGTGCCAGCAACGCTTCTCCCAGGGGATCAAATGAAAAACTGTTTTTT; CDR3 protein: CASNASPRGSNEKLFF
D gene: -; J gene: TRBJ1-2; V gene: TRBV7-9; clone size: few; CDR3 DNA: TGTGCCAGCAGCTTAGAACAGCATGGCTACACCTTC; CDR3 protein: CASSLEQHGYTF
D gene: -; J gene: TRBJ2-7; V gene: TRBV7-9; clone size: -; CDR3 DNA: -; CDR3 protein: CASSVGQGANRYF
D gene: -; J gene: TRBJ1-3; V gene: TRBV5-1; clone size: -; CDR3 DNA: TGCGCCAGCAGCCGCGACAGCGCCTCCTCTGGAAACACCATATATTTT; CDR3 protein: CASSRDSASSGNTIYF
D gene: -; J gene: TRBJ2-2; V gene: TRBV18; clone size: few; CDR3 DNA: TGTGCCAGCTCACCAGAGGGACTTGGTACCGGGGAGCTGTTTTTT; CDR3 protein: CASSPEGLGTGELFF
D gene: -; J gene: TRBJ1-1; V gene: TRBV7-2; clone size: -; CDR3 DNA: TGTGCCAGCAGCGTGACAGGGAACACTGAAGCTTTCTTT; CDR3 protein: CASSVTGNTEAFF
D gene: -; J gene: TRBJ1-3; V gene: TRBV5-1; clone size: once; CDR3 DNA: TGCGCCACAACGGACGGGAACTCTGGAAACACCATATATTTT; CDR3 protein: CATTDGNSGNTIYF
D gene: TRBD1; J gene: TRBJ1-5; V gene: TRBV2; clone size: -; CDR3 DNA: TGTGCCAGCAGTGCAGAAGGGGGCGCGGGTCAGCCCCAGCATTTT; CDR3 protein: CASSAEGGAGQPQHF
D gene: -; J gene: TRBJ1-1; V gene: TRBV29-1; clone size: -; CDR3 DNA: TGCAGCGCTAAATTGACAGGATTGAACACTGAAGCTTTCTTT; CDR3 protein: CSAKLTGLNTEAFF
D gene: TRBD2; J gene: TRBJ2-1; V gene: TRBV6-5; clone size: -; CDR3 DNA: TGTGCCAGCAGTTACTCCGGACTAGCGGGCAACAATGAGCAGTTCTTC; CDR3 protein: CASSYSGLAGNNEQFF
D gene: -; J gene: TRBJ1-2; V gene: TRBV9; clone size: -; CDR3 DNA: TGTGCCAGCAGCGTAGTGCAGGGTGTTGGCTACACCTTC; CDR3 protein: CASSVVQGVGYTF
D gene: TRBD1; J gene: TRBJ1-2; V gene: TRBV18; clone size: -; CDR3 DNA: TGTGCCAGCTCACCAGGGACAGGGGGTCGAAACTATGGCTACACCTTC; CDR3 protein: CASSPGTGGRNYGYTF
D gene: -; J gene: TRBJ2-3; V gene: TRBV18; clone size: -; CDR3 DNA: TGTGCCAGCTCACCACCTGCGGGAGATACGCAGTATTTT; CDR3 protein: CASSPPAGDTQYF
D gene: -; J gene: TRBJ2-6; V gene: TRBV4-1; clone size: -; CDR3 DNA: TGCGCCAGCAGCCAAGTGAATAGCGGCAAAAGCTCTGGGGCCAACGTCCTGACTTTC; CDR3 protein: CASSQVNSGKSSGANVLTF
D gene: -; J gene: TRBJ2-2; V gene: TRBV27; clone size: -; CDR3 DNA: TGTGCCAGCAGTCTACTGGGGGGCACCGGGGAGCTGTTTTTT; CDR3 protein: CASSLLGGTGELFF
D gene: -; J gene: TRBJ1-4; V gene: TRBV6-5; clone size: -; CDR3 DNA: TGTGCCAGCAGTTACCTGGGGCGGACGCGAGAAAAACTGTTTTTT; CDR3 protein: CASSYLGRTREKLFF
D gene: TRBD2; J gene: TRBJ2-5; V gene: TRBV11-2; clone size: -; CDR3 DNA: TGTGCCAGCAGCTCCTCGAGCCCGACTAGCGGGATCGTCTGGGAGACCCAGTACTTC; CDR3 protein: CASSSSSPTSGIVWETQYF
D gene: -; J gene: TRBJ2-3; V gene: TRBV28; clone size: -; CDR3 DNA: TGTGCCAGCAGATCTACAGGGACCACAGATACGCAGTATTTT; CDR3 protein: CASRSTGTTDTQYF
D gene: -; J gene: TRBJ2-1; V gene: TRBV7-3; clone size: -; CDR3 DNA: TGTGCCAGCAGCTTAAGACAGCTGGGTGAGCAGTTCTTC; CDR3 protein: CASSLRQLGEQFF
D gene: TRBD1; J gene: TRBJ2-3; V gene: TRBV28; clone size: -; CDR3 DNA: TGTGCCAGCAGTAGAGGACAGGGCACAGATACGCAGTATTTT; CDR3 protein: CASSRGQGTDTQYF
D gene: TRBD2; J gene: TRBJ2-3; V gene: TRBV5-4; clone size: -; CDR3 DNA: TGTGCCAGCAGCCAGGGGACTAGCGGCAACACAGATACGCAGTATTTT; CDR3 protein: CASSQGTSGNTDTQYF
D gene: -; J gene: TRBJ1-1; V gene: TRBV18; clone size: -; CDR3 DNA: TGTGCTAGCTCACCGAGGCAGGGGAACACTGAAGCTTTCTTT; CDR3 protein: CASSPRQGNTEAFF
D gene: TRBD1; J gene: TRBJ2-7; V gene: TRBV10-3; clone size: -; CDR3 DNA: TGTGCCATCAGCTCAGGACAGGGGGTCTACGAGCAGTACTTC; CDR3 protein: CAISSGQGVYEQYF
D gene: TRBD1; J gene: TRBJ2-7; V gene: TRBV18; clone size: -; CDR3 DNA: TGTGCCAGCTCCCCGGGGACAGGTTACGAGCAGTACTTC; CDR3 protein: CASSPGTGYEQYF
D gene: TRBD1; J gene: TRBJ2-7; V gene: TRBV7-2; clone size: -; CDR3 DNA: TGTGCCAGCAGCTCTTATCCCCGAGGCGGACAGGGCGAGCAGTACTTC; CDR3 protein: CASSSYPRGGQGEQYF
D gene: TRBD1; J gene: TRBJ2-7; V gene: TRBV19; clone size: -; CDR3 DNA: TGTGCCAGTAGTTCCCCTGGACAGGGAACTTACGAGCAGTACTTC; CDR3 protein: CASSSPGQGTYEQYF
D gene: TRBD2; J gene: TRBJ2-2; V gene: TRBV5-1; clone size: few; CDR3 DNA: TGCGCCAGCAGCATGCGGGGGGGGCCGAACACCGGGGAGCTGTTTTTT; CDR3 protein: CASSMRGGPNTGELFF
D gene: TRBD1; J gene: TRBJ1-1; V gene: TRBV6-5; clone size: once; CDR3 DNA: TGTGCCAGCAGGATACAGGGGGCAGTCACTGAAGCTTTCTTT; CDR3 protein: CASRIQGAVTEAFF
D gene: TRBD1; J gene: TRBJ1-1; V gene: TRBV13; clone size: -; CDR3 DNA: TGTGCCAGCAGCCCCAACAGGGGACCCACTGAAGCTTTCTTT; CDR3 protein: CASSPNRGPTEAFF
D gene: -; J gene: TRBJ1-5; V gene: TRBV28; clone size: once; CDR3 DNA: TGTGCCAGCAGTGTCTGGGGAGGGGGTCAGCCCCAGCATTTT; CDR3 protein: CASSVWGGGQPQHF
D gene: TRBD1; J gene: TRBJ1-1; V gene: TRBV7-9; clone size: few; CDR3 DNA: TGTGCCAGCAGCCCTAGAGGGACAGACGGAGCTTTCTTT; CDR3 protein: CASSPRGTDGAFF
D gene: -; J gene: TRBJ2-5; V gene: TRBV19; clone size: -; CDR3 DNA: TGTGCCAGTAGTTTTGGAGCAGAGACCCAGTACTTC; CDR3 protein: CASSFGAETQYF
D gene: -; J gene: TRBJ1-3; V gene: TRBV7-8; clone size: -; CDR3 DNA: TGTGCCAGCAGCTTAGCGCGGGGGCTAGAGGGCTCTGGAAACACCATATATTTT; CDR3 protein: CASSLARGLEGSGNTIYF
D gene: TRBD2; J gene: TRBJ2-3; V gene: TRBV24-1; clone size: once; CDR3 DNA: TGTGCCACCAGTGATCCCCGTGGGGGGGGGAGCACAGATACGCAGTATTTT; CDR3 protein: CATSDPRGGGSTDTQYF
D gene: -; J gene: TRBJ2-1; V gene: TRBV3-1/TRBV3-2; clone size: -; CDR3 DNA: TGTGCCAGCAGCCAAGATACTTCCGGCTACAATGAGCAGTTCTTC; CDR3 protein: CASSQDTSGYNEQFF